The 21 T cell receptor beta chains below all came from one sample that was sequenced in a study of post-analysis software for immune sequencing data. Unique molecular identifiers were built into the TCR beta cDNA libraries. From the PCR reads, TCRdb called clonotypes with MiXCR, one entry per CDR3 protein. Counted here are more than 350,000 distinct CDR3 sequences, roughly 40% occurring once; the ten biggest clones make up 7.6%. Study-wide results and caveats: Elevated frequency relative to controls characterized four or five TRBV segments in patients, TRBV5-6, TRBV5-1 and TRBV20-1 among them.

These receptors are not linked to any known antigen. Source material: blood. The source of these receptors is a girl aged 2-10 years with multiple sclerosis.

The chain carries TRBV19 and TRBJ2-5; TRBD2 agrees at 7 bases. V gave up 3 bases and J gave up 2 bases; unmatched junction bases: 9. The germline CDR1 and CDR2 sequences are LNHDA and SQIVND (reference sequence). CDR3 length: 16 residues. The CDR3 DNA follows: TGTGCCAGTAGTATTTCTAGCGGATACCATCAAGAGACCCAGTACTTC. Protein product: CASSISSGYHQETQYF.

The sample holds a few counts of this clonotype. The DNA of the CDR3 is TGTGCCAGCAGTTACCGTACGCGGGACAATGAGCAGTTCTTC. It yields the protein CASSYRTRDNEQFF. The chain is built from TRBV6-2 or TRBV6-3 and TRBJ2-1; D possibly corresponds to TRBD2 (5 bases). This CDR3 contains 14 residues. Germline V gives CDR1 MNHEY, CDR2 SVGEGT. V was trimmed by 2 bases and J by 5 bases, leaving 10 bases between them.

This clonotype was picked up a small number of times. The chain is built from TRBV5-1 and TRBJ2-3; 7 bases align to TRBD1. J was trimmed by 2 bases and V by 2 bases; bases with no gene match: 11. Germline values: CDR1 SGHRS, CDR2 YFSETQ. CDR3 length equals 17 residues. In DNA, the CDR3 is TGCGCCAGCAGCTTTATCATACAGGGGCCTATCACAGATACGCAGTATTTT. It codes for CASSFIIQGPITDTQYF.

This clonotype was counted only a few times. The rearrangement joins TRBV5-1 to TRBJ2-3, with 13 positions matching TRBD2. This CDR3 has 15 amino acids. Germline V gene lookup returns CDR1 SGHRS and CDR2 YFSETQ. V gave up 1 base and J gave up 5 bases; unmatched junction bases: 1. The CDR3 coding sequence is TGCGCCAGCAGCTTGACTAGCGGGAGGGTAGATACGCAGTATTTT. This encodes CASSLTSGRVDTQYF.

The V gene is TRBV20-1, the J gene TRBJ2-4; TRBD1 might be the D (5 bases). The V gene lost 4 bases and the J gene lost 0 bases, with 13 bases spanning the gap. CDR1 and CDR2 from the germline V gene are DFQATT and SNEGSKA (reference sequence). This CDR3 region has 15 residues. The DNA for the CDR3 is TGCAGTGCTACCAGAGACAGATTAGCCAAAAACATTCAGTACTTC. Its translation: CSATRDRLAKNIQYF.

The gene calls are TRBV10-3 and TRBJ1-2, with no clear D. With 10 bases removed from V and 6 bases from J, the gap between germline ends came to 24 bases. The CDR3 has 15 residues. In germline, CDR1 is ENHRY, CDR2 SYGVKD. CDR3 in DNA: TGTGCCACCCACAACCCCACGGGCCCCACTGATGGCTACACCTTC. Protein: CATHNPTGPTDGYTF.

The V and J genes are TRBV19 and TRBJ1-2, with D unclear. The V gene lost 3 bases and the J gene lost 12 bases, with 14 bases spanning the gap. Germline CDR1 LNHDA, CDR2 SQIVND (reference sequence). The CDR3 totals 12 residues. CDR3 sequence: CASSIRVGRNTF. In DNA form, the CDR3 reads TGTGCCAGTAGTATCCGCGTTGGGCGCAACACCTTC. The full variable domain, rest sourced from reference TRBV19 and TRBJ1-2, is DGGITQSPKYLFRKEGQNVTLSCEQNLNHDAMYWYRQDPGQGLRLIYYSQIVNDFQKGDIAEGYSVSREKKESFPLTVTSAQKNPTAFYLCASSIRVGRNTFGSGTRLTVV.

The sample holds a few counts of this clonotype. The chain couples TRBV7-9 to TRBJ2-7, with 8 bases fitting TRBD1. Germline assignment: CDR1 SEHNR and CDR2 FQNEAQ (reference sequence). The J segment lost 6 bases and the V segment lost 2 bases, leaving 12 bases of the junction unmatched. The CDR3 runs 16 residues. In DNA, the CDR3 is TGTGCCAGCAGCTTAAACCTCGGACAGGGAACGGGCGAGCAGTACTTC. It translates to CASSLNLGQGTGEQYF.

V is TRBV6-5 and J is TRBJ2-1, with 7 bases fitting TRBD1. CDR1 MNHEY and CDR2 SVGAGI come from the germline V gene. The CDR3 has 15 amino acids. The J segment lost 7 bases and the V segment lost 1 base, leaving 7 bases of the junction unmatched. The DNA for the CDR3 is TGTGCCAGCAGTTACTTGCAAGACAGGGAGAATGAGCAGTTCTTC. This codes for CASSYLQDRENEQFF.

Turning to this clonotype: Mismatch with germline at one junction end may stem from a read error. This sequence joins TRBV7-3 and TRBJ1-6; maybe TRBD1 (6 bases). Germline V gene lookup returns CDR1 SGHTA and CDR2 FQGTGA. The length of the CDR3 is 15 residues. The chain's CDR3 is CASSLSTGKNSPLHF. The CDR3 DNA reads as TGTGCCAGCAGCTTATCGACAGGCAAGAATTCGCCCCTCCACTTT.

This chain uses TRBV29-1 with TRBJ2-5; 7 bases fit TRBD1. CDR3 size: 13 residues. Germline CDR1 is SQVTM and CDR2 is ANQGSEA. V lost 3 bases, J lost 4 bases, and 5 bases stayed unmatched. The CDR3, as DNA: TGCAGCGTTGACTACAGGGGTGGAGAGACCCAGTACTTC. Translating gives CSVDYRGGETQYF.

This clonotype has more than one count but fewer than ten. The chain uses TRBV4-3 and TRBJ1-6; D not resolved. Looked up from germline, CDR1 is LGHNA and CDR2 is YSLEER. The CDR3 is 15 amino acids. Trimming took off 1 base at V and 10 bases at J, with 14 bases between the two ends. This chain's CDR3 is CASSQGLSGVSPLHF. The CDR3 nucleotides read TGCGCCAGCAGCCAAGGACTCTCTGGGGTCTCACCCCTCCACTTT.

This clonotype was counted a few times. The V gene is TRBV3-1, the J gene TRBJ2-1, with 10 bases identical to TRBD2. CDR3 size: 15 residues. V shed 2 bases and J 5 bases; nucleotides not matched to a gene: 3. From germline, CDR1 is LGHDT and CDR2 YNNKEL (reference sequence). DNA of the CDR3: TGTGCCAGCAGCCAAACTAGCGGGATCAACAATGAGCAGTTCTTC. Translation gives CASSQTSGINNEQFF.

In its sample, this clonotype was seen a few times. The chain is built from TRBV3-1 and TRBJ2-1; TRBD1 is a possible D gene (5 bases). The V end was cut by 0 bases, the J end by 6 bases, with 15 bases between. Looked up from germline, CDR1 is LGHDT and CDR2 is YNNKEL (reference sequence). This CDR3 region has 16 residues. CDR3 DNA sequence: TGTGCCAGCAGCCAAGATGGCAGCTTAGGGGCCAATGAGCAGTTCTTC. Protein product: CASSQDGSLGANEQFF.

The chain carries TRBV12-3 or TRBV12-4 and TRBJ2-7, with D possibly being TRBD2 (6 bases). The CDR3 is 16 amino acids. V lost 7 bases and J lost 6, with 25 bases in between. CDR3 nucleotide sequence: TGTGCCAGCACCGCGGGACTCTGGCCTCCCTTCGGCGAGCAGTACTTC. It is translated as CASTAGLWPPFGEQYF.

This clonotype was observed a handful of times. V is TRBV18 and J is TRBJ2-1; TRBD1 matches 9 bases. CDR1 KGHSH and CDR2 LQKENI come from the germline V gene. The CDR3 is made up of 17 amino acids. V lost 5 bases to trimming and J lost 7 bases; unmatched junction nucleotides: 15. The CDR3 coding sequence is TGTGCCAGCTCATCTCCAACAACCGGGACAGGGAGGAATGAGCAGTTCTTC. This translates into CASSSPTTGTGRNEQFF.

The CDR3 here is CASSLAVPGQGGFWISPLHF. The CDR3, as DNA: TGTGCCAGCAGCTTAGCCGTCCCGGGACAGGGTGGGTTTTGGATTTCACCCCTCCACTTT. The genes are TRBV7-9 and TRBJ1-6; 9 bases map to TRBD1. CDR3 length equals 20 residues. Germline V gives CDR1 SEHNR, CDR2 FQNEAQ (reference sequence). V lost 0 bases, J lost 9 bases, and 18 bases stayed unmatched. Variable domain in full (rest from reference TRBV7-9 and TRBJ1-6): DTGVSQNPRHKITKRGQNVTFRCDPISEHNRLYWYRQTLGQGPEFLTYFQNEAQLEKSRLLSDRFSAERPKGSFSTLEIQRTEQGDSAMYLCASSLAVPGQGGFWISPLHFGNGTRLTVT.

The chain couples TRBV3-1 to TRBJ2-7; possibly TRBD2 for D (5 bases). The germline gives CDR1 LGHDT, CDR2 YNNKEL (reference sequence). Trimming shortened V by 5 bases and J by 2 bases, and 13 bases separated the two germline ends. CDR3 length: 14 residues. CDR3 loop: CASSSFKGAYEQYF. The DNA for the CDR3 is TGTGCCAGCAGCTCATTCAAGGGAGCCTACGAGCAGTACTTC.

This clonotype has a single count. The chain links TRBV5-8 to TRBJ2-1; TRBD1 is a possible D gene (6 bases). CDR1 is SGHTS, CDR2 YDEGEE, per germline. This CDR3 contains 15 residues. The V and J ends lost 4 bases and 7 bases respectively, with 18 bases between them. CDR3 sequence (DNA): TGTGCCAGCAGCCGTACATCACAGGGTGATAATGAGCAGTTCTTC. Its translation: CASSRTSQGDNEQFF.

This chain links TRBV5-1 with TRBJ2-7, with 10 positions matching TRBD2. The DNA matches TRBJ2-5 better at its end, which makes the J call doubtful. The CDR3 contains 16 residues. Germline values: CDR1 SGHRS, CDR2 YFSETQ. This chain's CDR3 is CASSFPRGLANVTQYF. CDR3 DNA: TGCGCCAGCAGCTTCCCGAGGGGACTAGCGAACGTGACCCAGTACTTC.

This chain joins TRBV18 and TRBJ1-2; unclear D gene. The ends were cut back, 3 bases at V and 4 bases at J, with 15 bases in the middle. This CDR3 has 15 amino acids. Germline CDR1 KGHSH, CDR2 LQKENI. The CDR3: CASSPDSDKSYGYTF. The CDR3 DNA sequence: TGTGCCAGCTCACCGGACTCAGACAAATCCTATGGCTACACCTTC.